The 7 T cell receptor beta chains presented below share a single source sample, sequenced in a study of Graves' ophthalmopathy and Graves' hyperthyroidism. The TCR beta CDR3 regions underwent amplification from RNA transcripts. Scientists carried out first-round RT-PCR using HTBI primers and then a second-round multiplex PCR. One entry per CDR3 protein, called by TCRdb with MiXCR from the multiplex PCR reads. The sample carries hundreds of thousands of distinct CDR3 sequences, under 50% recorded once. Input material: peripheral blood. The source is an adult man with Graves' ophthalmopathy.

On this clonotype itself: Mismatch with germline at one junction end may stem from a read error. The chain joins TRBV24-1 to TRBJ2-2, with 7 bases identical to TRBD1. The germline V gene encodes CDR1 KGHDR and CDR2 SFDVKD. The CDR3 runs 16 residues. CDR3 in DNA: TGTGCCAGCAGTCACGCCGGGACAGCGAACACCGGGGAGCTGTTTTTT. Translation: CASSHAGTANTGELFF.

Ten or more counts support this clonotype. This chain joins TRBV2 and TRBJ2-2, with D possibly being TRBD2 (6 bases). The CDR3 runs to 15 residues. Trimming cost V 3 bases and J 1 base, with 9 bases left between them. Germline lookup yields CDR1 SNHLY and CDR2 FYNNEI. Written as DNA, the CDR3 is TGTGCCAGCAGTGACGCCGGGGGGAACACCGGGGAGCTGTTTTTT. It specifies CASSDAGGNTGELFF. Complete variable domain (other parts from reference TRBV2 and TRBJ2-2): EPEVTQTPSHQVTQMGQEVILRCVPISNHLYFYWYRQILGQKVEFLVSFYNNEISEKSEIFDDQFSVERPDGSNFTLKIRSTKLEDSAMYFCASSDAGGNTGELFFGEGSRLTVL.

Many counts were recorded for this clonotype. The V call is TRBV11-2, the J call TRBJ1-1; TRBD1 is a possible D gene (5 bases). Trimming cost V 5 bases and J 4 bases, with 14 bases left between them. Germline values: CDR1 SGHAT, CDR2 FQNNGV. The CDR3 consists of 14 residues. CDR3 nucleotide sequence: TGTGCCAGCAGCGTGGGACCTGAGGTCACTGAAGCTTTCTTT. Translated: CASSVGPEVTEAFF.

The rearrangement uses TRBV25-1 and TRBJ2-3, with 10 bases fitting TRBD2. Germline V gene sequence: CDR1 MGHDK, CDR2 SYGVNS. V lost 3 bases, J lost 5 bases, and 11 bases stayed unmatched. The CDR3 runs 17 residues. CDR3 DNA sequence: TGTGCCAGCAGTGATTCCTTCAGCGGGAGGGCCGGAGATACGCAGTATTTT. Translation: CASSDSFSGRAGDTQYF.

In its sample, this clonotype was seen a few times. A junction boundary mismatches the germline segment, possibly from a read error. The genes are TRBV10-3 and TRBJ1-5; possible D gene TRBD1, 6 bases. The germline V gene encodes CDR1 ENHRY and CDR2 SYGVKD. The CDR3 extends over 15 amino acids. The CDR3 nucleotides are TGTGCCAGCAGTTCAGGACAGCTGGGCAATCAGCCCCAGCATTTT. Its protein is CASSSGQLGNQPQHF.

Turning to this clonotype: Because the CDR3 is missing its conserved closing phenylalanine or tryptophan, this is likely a read error. Because the CDR3's place on the DNA is in doubt, the DNA is left out and the CDR3 is given as listed by TCRdb. The gene calls are TRBV29-1 and TRBJ1-4; TRBD1, the table's D call, was not compared with the DNA. Per the germline V gene, CDR1 is SQVTM and CDR2 is ANQGSEA. The CDR3 adds up to 9 amino acids, both ends counted. The CDR3 reads CSVVTGLGY.

V is TRBV20-1 and J is TRBJ1-4, with a tentative D call TRBD1 (6 bases). CDR3 length: 12 amino acids. The germline gives CDR1 DFQATT, CDR2 SNEGSKA (reference sequence). The ends were cut back, 5 bases at V and 13 bases at J, with 17 bases in the middle. CDR3 sequence (DNA): TGCAGTGCTGGGGAGACGGGGGCGCGACTGTTTTTT. Encoded protein: CSAGETGARLFF.